These 20 T cell receptor beta chains were sequenced from one sample in a study of T-cell memory formation after mild COVID-19. TCRdb re-called the 5' RACE reads through MiXCR, storing one row per CDR3 protein. The profile shows roughly 610,000 distinct CDR3 sequences, approximately 15% of them singletons. Sequencing was performed on PBMCs or a T cell subset sorted from them (not recorded which). The receptors come from an adult woman who had mild COVID-19 (a few samples of this study predate the infection). Cell type and time point are not known.

The chain couples TRBV24-1 to TRBJ2-3; no reliable D call. Between the trimmed V and J ends, which lost 6 bases and 0 bases, there was a span of 6 bases. This CDR3 contains 13 residues. The germline V gene has CDR1 KGHDR and CDR2 SFDVKD. This CDR3 reads CATSMTSTDTQYF. The CDR3 DNA reads as TGTGCCACCAGTATGACGAGCACAGATACGCAGTATTTT.

This clonotype was detected a few times. The gene calls are TRBV25-1 and TRBJ1-5; a possible D gene is TRBD1 (6 bases). This CDR3 comprises 14 residues. Germline lookup yields CDR1 MGHDK and CDR2 SYGVNS. Trimming shortened V by 2 bases and J by 4 bases, and 9 bases separated the two germline ends. CDR3 bases: TGTGCCAGCAGTGAAACAGGGTGGAATCAGCCCCAGCATTTT. Its translation: CASSETGWNQPQHF.

This clonotype was counted only a few times. The chain is built from TRBV7-9 and TRBJ2-7, with D perhaps matching TRBD1 or TRBD2 (6 bases each). Germline CDR1 and CDR2: SEHNR and FQNEAQ (reference sequence). The CDR3 spans 14 residues. The V end was cut by 4 bases, the J end by 2 bases, with 12 bases between. The CDR3 sequence is CASSSQGGPYEQYF. The CDR3 bases are TGTGCCAGCAGCTCACAGGGAGGCCCCTACGAGCAGTACTTC.

The sample holds a few counts of this clonotype. The J gene is TRBJ2-3, the V gene TRBV29-1; 9 nucleotides align to TRBD2. CDR1 and CDR2 (germline): SQVTM, ANQGSEA. Unmatched junction bases numbered 5, after V lost 5 bases and J lost 2 bases. There are 14 residues in the CDR3. This chain's CDR3 is CSVMREGYTDTQYF. The CDR3 nucleotides are TGCAGCGTTATGCGGGAGGGATACACAGATACGCAGTATTTT.

CDR3 in amino acids: CASSPGTSGGAPADTQYF. The CDR3 bases are TGTGCCAGCAGCCCCGGGACTAGCGGGGGGGCCCCCGCAGATACGCAGTATTTT. The chain couples TRBV7-9 to TRBJ2-3, with 16 bases that match TRBD2. Looked up from germline, CDR1 is SEHNR and CDR2 is FQNEAQ (reference sequence). The CDR3 extends over 18 amino acids. The junction had 9 bases not matched to a gene; V was cut back by 5 bases and J by 4 bases.

This clonotype was seen more than once but under ten times. The chain uses TRBV12-3 or TRBV12-4 and TRBJ2-2, with D perhaps TRBD2 (6 bases). V lost 2 bases, J lost 3 bases, and 13 bases lay in between. This CDR3 contains 16 residues. CDR3 amino acids: CASSLPTRRYTGELFF. CDR3 DNA sequence: TGTGCCAGCAGTTTACCGACTAGGAGATACACCGGGGAGCTGTTTTTT.

Concerning this clonotype: It is likely a read error, because the conserved phenylalanine at the end of the CDR3 is missing. V gene TRBV6-5 combines with J gene TRBJ2-7; 9 positions agree with TRBD1. CDR1 and CDR2 (germline): MNHEY, SVGAGI. Trimming removed 0 bases from V and 5 bases from J; junction bases left unmatched: 5. The CDR3 runs to 15 residues. In nucleotides, the CDR3 is TGTGCCAGCAGTTACTCGAACAGGGGGCGAAACGAGCAGTACTTA. Translation gives CASSYSNRGRNEQYL.

This clonotype was observed a handful of times. The chain employs TRBV12-3 or TRBV12-4 and TRBJ2-1, with 12 bases that match TRBD2. Losses at the gene ends were 5 bases for V and 2 bases for J; bases not matched to a gene: 10. This CDR3 comprises 18 residues. This chain's CDR3 is CASSPWLAGGPPYNEQFF. In DNA form, the CDR3 reads TGTGCCAGCAGTCCGTGGCTAGCGGGAGGGCCCCCCTACAATGAGCAGTTCTTC.

This sequence joins TRBV3-1 and TRBJ2-7; no clear D. The CDR3 totals 14 residues. Looked up from germline, CDR1 is LGHDT and CDR2 is YNNKEL (reference sequence). Trimming took 5 bases from V and 5 from J, leaving 16 bases between them. The CDR3 DNA reads TGTGCCAGCAGCACAGATACCAATGGACACGAGCAGTACTTC. Translating gives CASSTDTNGHEQYF.

This clonotype was counted between two and nine times. The J gene is TRBJ2-2, the V gene TRBV12-3 or TRBV12-4; D is perhaps TRBD1 or TRBD2 (5 bases each). This CDR3 region has 15 residues. The V end lost 3 bases, the J end lost 2 bases, and 10 bases lay between the germline ends. The CDR3 DNA is TGTGCCAGCAGTTTTTGGGGACCTAACACCGGGGAGCTGTTTTTT. It is translated as CASSFWGPNTGELFF.

J is TRBJ1-1 and V is TRBV7-2; TRBD1 might be the D (5 bases). The CDR3 covers 14 residues. Germline-derived CDR1 and CDR2 are SGHTA and FQGNSA. The V gene lost 4 bases and the J gene lost 3 bases, with 12 bases spanning the gap. The CDR3 nucleotides read TGTGCCAGCAGCTGGGACGGCCGTTACACTGAAGCTTTCTTT. It codes for CASSWDGRYTEAFF.

This clonotype was counted many times. This rearrangement joins TRBV2 to TRBJ2-7, with D unresolved. The germline V gene has CDR1 SNHLY and CDR2 FYNNEI. V was clipped by 11 bases and J by 1 base, with 3 bases between them. The CDR3 runs to 9 residues. DNA for the CDR3: TGTGCCGGTTCCTACGAGCAGTACTTC. This encodes CAGSYEQYF.

The chain carries TRBV30 and TRBJ2-7, with D perhaps TRBD2 (6 bases). The CDR3 totals 12 residues. V dropped 2 bases and J dropped 3 bases, with 8 bases sitting between them. The germline V gene encodes CDR1 GTSNPN and CDR2 SVGIG (reference sequence). The CDR3 sequence: CAWSTGSYEQYF. CDR3 sequence (DNA): TGTGCCTGGAGTACCGGGAGCTACGAGCAGTACTTC.

This clonotype was found a few times. The V call is TRBV20-1, the J call TRBJ2-1; 11 positions agree with TRBD2. After removal of 4 bases from V and 0 bases from J, the junction contained 5 bases not matched to a gene. The CDR3 loop spans 16 amino acids. The germline V gene encodes CDR1 DFQATT and CDR2 SNEGSKA (reference sequence). CDR3 sequence reads: CSANRLAGYSYNEQFF. CDR3 DNA: TGCAGTGCTAACAGACTAGCGGGATACTCCTACAATGAGCAGTTCTTC.

Ten or more counts support this clonotype. This rearrangement joins TRBV27 to TRBJ2-3; unclear D gene. The CDR3 has 13 amino acids. Germline CDR1 is MNHEY and CDR2 is SMNVEV (reference sequence). The germline V and J ends were trimmed by 2 bases and 3 bases, with 6 bases remaining between them. The CDR3 sequence: CASSLMGTDTQYF. CDR3 sequence (DNA): TGTGCCAGCAGTTTAATGGGAACAGATACGCAGTATTTT.

This rearrangement joins TRBV4-1 to TRBJ2-1; D ambiguous. Germline V gene lookup returns CDR1 MGHRA and CDR2 YSYEKL. CDR3 length: 15 residues. The ends were cut back, 4 bases at V and 4 bases at J, with 14 bases in the middle. This chain's CDR3 is CASSPLIGTYNEQFF. DNA of the CDR3: TGCGCCAGCAGCCCTCTAATCGGAACTTACAATGAGCAGTTCTTC.

The rearrangement links TRBV24-1 to TRBJ1-2; TRBD1 might be the D (5 bases). V was shortened by 4 bases and J by 6 bases, with 14 bases between the two germline ends. The CDR3 sequence is 14 residues long. Germline V lookup: CDR1 KGHDR, CDR2 SFDVKD. CDR3 coding DNA: TGTGCCACCAGTGACACGATGACAGATAATGGCTACACCTTC. Translation: CATSDTMTDNGYTF.

This clonotype was found a few times. In nucleotides, the CDR3 is TGTGCCACCAGTGAGGACCCCGGGACTAGCGCTAATGAGCAGTTCTTC. Translating it yields CATSEDPGTSANEQFF. V is TRBV24-1 and J is TRBJ2-1; 10 bases match TRBD2. The CDR3 totals 16 residues. The V gene's germline CDR1 is KGHDR and CDR2 SFDVKD. Trimming took 4 bases from V and 7 from J; bases not matched to a gene: 9.

This clonotype was detected a few times. This chain links TRBV9 with TRBJ2-1, with TRBD2 matching over 11 bases. The CDR3 is 16 amino acids. The J segment lost 7 bases and the V segment lost 0 bases, leaving 6 bases of the junction unmatched. The germline V gene encodes CDR1 SGDLS and CDR2 YYNGEE. CDR3 sequence (DNA): TGTGCCAGCAGCGTAGTTAGCGGGGGGGCCGGTAATGAGCAGTTCTTC. This sequence encodes CASSVVSGGAGNEQFF.

This clonotype was counted between two and nine times. The V gene is TRBV11-2, the J gene TRBJ1-1, with 11 nucleotides matching TRBD1. With 1 base clipped from V and 7 bases from J, the junction kept 2 bases outside the gene matches. Germline V gives CDR1 SGHAT, CDR2 FQNNGV. This CDR3 spans 14 amino acids. The CDR3 region is CASSLGTGGFEAFF. The CDR3 DNA reads TGTGCCAGCAGCTTAGGGACAGGGGGCTTTGAAGCTTTCTTT.